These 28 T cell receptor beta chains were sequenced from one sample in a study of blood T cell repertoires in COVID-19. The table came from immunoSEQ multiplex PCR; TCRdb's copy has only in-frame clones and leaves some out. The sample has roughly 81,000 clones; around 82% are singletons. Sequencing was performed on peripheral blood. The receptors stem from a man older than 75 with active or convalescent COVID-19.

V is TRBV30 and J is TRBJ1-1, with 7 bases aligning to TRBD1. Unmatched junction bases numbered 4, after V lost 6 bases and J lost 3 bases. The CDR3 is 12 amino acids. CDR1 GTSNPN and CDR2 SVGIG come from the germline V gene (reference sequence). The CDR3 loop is CACNTGDTEAFF. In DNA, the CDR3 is TGTGCCTGTAACACAGGGGACACTGAAGCTTTCTTT.

The CDR3 protein is CASSAVPARITDTQYF. The CDR3 DNA reads TGTGCCAGTAGTGCAGTTCCAGCCAGGATCACAGATACGCAGTATTTT. This rearrangement joins TRBV19 to TRBJ2-3, with unresolved D. Trimming removed 5 bases from V and 2 bases from J, with 17 bases in between. This CDR3 contains 16 residues. The V gene's germline CDR1 is LNHDA and CDR2 SQIVND (reference sequence).

The CDR3 is CASSLDRVYQETQYF. Written as DNA, the CDR3 is TGTGCCAGCAGTCTTGACAGGGTGTACCAAGAGACCCAGTACTTC. The rearrangement joins TRBV6-2 or TRBV6-3 to TRBJ2-5, with TRBD1 matching 7 bases. J gave up 0 bases and V 5 bases, and 6 bases lay outside the gene matches. Germline V gene lookup returns CDR1 MNHEY and CDR2 SVGEGT. This CDR3 contains 15 residues.

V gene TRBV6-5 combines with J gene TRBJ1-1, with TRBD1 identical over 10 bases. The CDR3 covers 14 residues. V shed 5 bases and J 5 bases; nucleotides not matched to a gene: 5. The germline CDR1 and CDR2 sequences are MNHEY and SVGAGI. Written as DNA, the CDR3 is TGTGCCAGCAGTCGGGACAGGGGAGGAACTGAAGCTTTCTTT. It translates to CASSRDRGGTEAFF.

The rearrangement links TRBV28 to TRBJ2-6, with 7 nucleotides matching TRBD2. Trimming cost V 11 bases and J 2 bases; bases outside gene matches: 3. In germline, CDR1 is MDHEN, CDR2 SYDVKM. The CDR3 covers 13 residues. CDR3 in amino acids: CACAGAGANVLTF. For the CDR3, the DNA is TGTGCCTGCGCGGGAGCTGGGGCCAACGTCCTGACTTTC.

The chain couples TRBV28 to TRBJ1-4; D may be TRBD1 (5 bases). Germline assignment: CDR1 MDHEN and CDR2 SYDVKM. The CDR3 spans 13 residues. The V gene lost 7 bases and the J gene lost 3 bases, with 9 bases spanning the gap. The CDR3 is CASIRGANEKLFF. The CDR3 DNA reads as TGTGCCAGCATCCGGGGGGCTAATGAAAAACTGTTTTTT.

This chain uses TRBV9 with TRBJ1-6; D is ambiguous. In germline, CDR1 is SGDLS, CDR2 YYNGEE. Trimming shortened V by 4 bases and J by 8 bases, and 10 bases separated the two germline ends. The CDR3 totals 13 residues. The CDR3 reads CASSTRPDSPLHF. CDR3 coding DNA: TGTGCCAGCAGCACCAGGCCCGATTCACCCCTCCACTTT.

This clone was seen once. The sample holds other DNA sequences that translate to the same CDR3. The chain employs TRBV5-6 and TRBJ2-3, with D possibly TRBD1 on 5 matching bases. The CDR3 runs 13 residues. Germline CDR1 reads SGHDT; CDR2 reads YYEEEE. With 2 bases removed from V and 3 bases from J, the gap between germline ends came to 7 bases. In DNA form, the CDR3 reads TGTGCCAGCAGCTTTCAGGGAACAGATACGCAGTATTTT. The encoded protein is CASSFQGTDTQYF.

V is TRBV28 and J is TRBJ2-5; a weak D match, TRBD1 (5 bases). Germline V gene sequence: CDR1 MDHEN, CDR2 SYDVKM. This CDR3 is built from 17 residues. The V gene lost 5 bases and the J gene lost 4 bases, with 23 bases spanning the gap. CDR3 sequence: CASSTLSAPLGRETQYF. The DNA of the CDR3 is TGTGCCAGCAGTACCCTGTCGGCCCCTTTGGGGCGAGAGACCCAGTACTTC.

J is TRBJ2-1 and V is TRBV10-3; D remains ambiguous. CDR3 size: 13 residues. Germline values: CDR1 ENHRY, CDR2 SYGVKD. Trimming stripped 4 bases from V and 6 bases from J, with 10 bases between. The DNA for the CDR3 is TGTGCCATCAGTGCACCTACGAGCAATGAGCAGTTCTTC. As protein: CAISAPTSNEQFF.

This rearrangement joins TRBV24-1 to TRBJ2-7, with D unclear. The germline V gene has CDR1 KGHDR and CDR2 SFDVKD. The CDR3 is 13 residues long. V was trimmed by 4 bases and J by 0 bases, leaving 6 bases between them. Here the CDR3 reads CATSEGSSYEQYF. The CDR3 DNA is TGTGCCACCAGTGAGGGCAGCTCCTACGAGCAGTACTTC.

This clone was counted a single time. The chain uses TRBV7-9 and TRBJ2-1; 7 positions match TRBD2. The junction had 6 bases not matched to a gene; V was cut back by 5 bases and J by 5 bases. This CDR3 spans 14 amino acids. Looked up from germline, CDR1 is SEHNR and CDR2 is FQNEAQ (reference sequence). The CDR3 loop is CASSGLGLNNEQFF. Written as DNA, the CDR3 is TGTGCCAGCAGCGGACTAGGACTGAACAATGAGCAGTTCTTC.

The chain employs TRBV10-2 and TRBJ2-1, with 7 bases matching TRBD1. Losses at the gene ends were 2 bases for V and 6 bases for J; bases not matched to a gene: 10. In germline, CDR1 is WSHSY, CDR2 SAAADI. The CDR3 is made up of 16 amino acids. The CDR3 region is CASSEPSTGYVNEQFF. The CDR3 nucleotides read TGCGCCAGCAGTGAGCCCTCGACAGGGTACGTCAATGAGCAGTTCTTC.

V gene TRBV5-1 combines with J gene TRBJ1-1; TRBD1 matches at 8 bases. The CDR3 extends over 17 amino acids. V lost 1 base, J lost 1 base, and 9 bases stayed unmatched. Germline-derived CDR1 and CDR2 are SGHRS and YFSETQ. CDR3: CASSLPRGRDANTEAFF. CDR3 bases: TGCGCCAGCAGCTTGCCCAGGGGGCGGGATGCGAACACTGAAGCTTTCTTT.

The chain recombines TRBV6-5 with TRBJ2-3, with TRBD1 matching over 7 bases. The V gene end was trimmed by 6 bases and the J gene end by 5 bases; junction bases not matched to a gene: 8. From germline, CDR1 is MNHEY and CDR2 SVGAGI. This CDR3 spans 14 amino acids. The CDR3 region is CASSLDRVIDTQYF. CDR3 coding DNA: TGTGCCAGCAGCCTCGACAGGGTGATAGATACGCAGTATTTT.

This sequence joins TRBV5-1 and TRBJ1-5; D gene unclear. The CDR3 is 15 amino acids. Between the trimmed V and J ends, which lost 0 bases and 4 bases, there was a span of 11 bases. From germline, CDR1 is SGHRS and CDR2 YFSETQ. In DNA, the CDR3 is TGCGCCAGCAGCTTGGGGACGGGAGATAATCAGCCCCAGCATTTT. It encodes CASSLGTGDNQPQHF.

CDR3 coding DNA: TGTGCCAGCAACCCAGGGGGAGAGGCTTATGGCTACACCTTC. It yields the protein CASNPGGEAYGYTF. V is TRBV6-5 and J is TRBJ1-2; TRBD1 aligns across 7 bases. Per germline, CDR1 MNHEY and CDR2 SVGAGI. After removal of 7 bases from V and 5 bases from J, the junction contained 10 bases not matched to a gene. The CDR3 contains 14 residues.

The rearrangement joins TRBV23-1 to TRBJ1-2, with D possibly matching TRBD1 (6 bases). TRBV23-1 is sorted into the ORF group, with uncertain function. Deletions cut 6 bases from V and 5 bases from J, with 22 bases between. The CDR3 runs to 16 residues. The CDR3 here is CASSPPPGGREYGYTF. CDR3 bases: TGCGCCAGCAGCCCACCGCCCGGGGGGCGGGAGTATGGCTACACCTTC.

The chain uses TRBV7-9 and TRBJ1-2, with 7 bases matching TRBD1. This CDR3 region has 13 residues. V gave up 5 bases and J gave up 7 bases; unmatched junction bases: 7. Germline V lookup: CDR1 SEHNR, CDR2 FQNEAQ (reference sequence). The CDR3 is CASSIGTASGYTF. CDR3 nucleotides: TGTGCCAGCAGCATTGGGACAGCTAGTGGCTACACCTTC. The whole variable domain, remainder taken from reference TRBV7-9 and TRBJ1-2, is DTGVSQNPRHKITKRGQNVTFRCDPISEHNRLYWYRQTLGQGPEFLTYFQNEAQLEKSRLLSDRFSAERPKGSFSTLEIQRTEQGDSAMYLCASSIGTASGYTFGSGTRLTVV.

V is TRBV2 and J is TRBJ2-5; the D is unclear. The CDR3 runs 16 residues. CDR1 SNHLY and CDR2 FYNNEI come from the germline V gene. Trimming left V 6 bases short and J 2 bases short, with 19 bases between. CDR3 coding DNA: TGTGCCAGCAGGATGCGGCCTGAAGCCTCTCAAGAGACCCAGTACTTC. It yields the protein CASRMRPEASQETQYF.

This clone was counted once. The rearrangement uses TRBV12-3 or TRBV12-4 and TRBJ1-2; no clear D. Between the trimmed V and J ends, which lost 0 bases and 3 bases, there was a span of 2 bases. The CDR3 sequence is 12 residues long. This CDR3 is CASSLADYGYTF. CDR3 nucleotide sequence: TGTGCCAGCAGTTTAGCCGACTATGGCTACACCTTC.

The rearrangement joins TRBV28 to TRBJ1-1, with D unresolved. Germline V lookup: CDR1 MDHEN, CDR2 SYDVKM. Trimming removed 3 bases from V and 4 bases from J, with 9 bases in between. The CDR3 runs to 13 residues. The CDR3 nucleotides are TGTGCCAGCAGTTTGAGGGAGGGCACTGAAGCTTTCTTT. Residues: CASSLREGTEAFF.

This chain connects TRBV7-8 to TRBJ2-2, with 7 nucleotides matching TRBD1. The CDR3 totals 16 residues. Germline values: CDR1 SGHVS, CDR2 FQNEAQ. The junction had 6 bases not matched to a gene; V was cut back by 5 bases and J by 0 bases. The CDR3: CASSQGQFANTGELFF. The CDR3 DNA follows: TGTGCCAGCAGCCAGGGACAGTTCGCGAACACCGGGGAGCTGTTTTTT.

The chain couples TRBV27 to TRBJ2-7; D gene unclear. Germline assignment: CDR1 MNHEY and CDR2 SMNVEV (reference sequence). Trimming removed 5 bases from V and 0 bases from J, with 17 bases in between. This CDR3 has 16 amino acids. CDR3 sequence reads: CASSAQISWSSYEQYF. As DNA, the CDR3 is TGTGCCAGCAGTGCCCAGATTAGCTGGAGCTCCTACGAGCAGTACTTC.

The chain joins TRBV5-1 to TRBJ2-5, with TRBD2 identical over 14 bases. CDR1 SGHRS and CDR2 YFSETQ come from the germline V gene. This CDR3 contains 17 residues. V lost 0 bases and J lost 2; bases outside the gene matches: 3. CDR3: CASSLGTSGGMQETQYF. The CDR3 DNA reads TGCGCCAGCAGCTTGGGGACTAGCGGGGGGATGCAAGAGACCCAGTACTTC.

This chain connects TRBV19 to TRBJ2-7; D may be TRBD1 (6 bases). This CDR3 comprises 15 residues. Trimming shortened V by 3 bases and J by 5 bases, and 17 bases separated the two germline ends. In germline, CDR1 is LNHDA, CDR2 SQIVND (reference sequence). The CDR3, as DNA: TGTGCCAGTAGTATTAGCCAGGGGAGTCCCCACGAGCAGTACTTC. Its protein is CASSISQGSPHEQYF.

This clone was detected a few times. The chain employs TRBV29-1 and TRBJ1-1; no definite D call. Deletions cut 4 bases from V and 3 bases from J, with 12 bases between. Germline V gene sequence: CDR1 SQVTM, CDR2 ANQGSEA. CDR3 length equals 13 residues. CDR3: CSVGSRRDTEAFF. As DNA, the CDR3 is TGCAGCGTTGGTAGCCGGCGGGACACTGAAGCTTTCTTT.

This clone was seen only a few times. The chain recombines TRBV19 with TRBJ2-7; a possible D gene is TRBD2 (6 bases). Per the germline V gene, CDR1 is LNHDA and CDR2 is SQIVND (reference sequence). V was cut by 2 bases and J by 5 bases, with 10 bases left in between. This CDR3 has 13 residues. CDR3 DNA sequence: TGTGCCAGTAGTATAACGGGGGATAACGAGCAGTACTTC. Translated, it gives CASSITGDNEQYF.